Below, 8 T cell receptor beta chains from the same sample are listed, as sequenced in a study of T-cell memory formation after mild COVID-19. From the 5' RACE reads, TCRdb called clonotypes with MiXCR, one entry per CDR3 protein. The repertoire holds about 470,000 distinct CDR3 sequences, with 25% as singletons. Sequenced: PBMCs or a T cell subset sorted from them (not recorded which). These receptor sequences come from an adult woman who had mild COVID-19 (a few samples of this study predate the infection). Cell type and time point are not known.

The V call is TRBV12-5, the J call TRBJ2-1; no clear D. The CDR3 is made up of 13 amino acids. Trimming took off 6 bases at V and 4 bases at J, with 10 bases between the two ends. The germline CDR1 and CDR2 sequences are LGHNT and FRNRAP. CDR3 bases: TGTGCTAGTGGAACTACCCCTTACAATGAGCAGTTCTTC. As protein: CASGTTPYNEQFF. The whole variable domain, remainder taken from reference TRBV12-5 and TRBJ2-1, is DARVTQTPRHKVTEMGQEVTMRCQPILGHNTVFWYRQTMMQGLELLAYFRNRAPLDDSGMPKDRFSAEMPDATLATLKIQPSEPRDSAVYFCASGTTPYNEQFFGPGTRLTVL.

This CDR3 is CASSLTAADTQYF. DNA of the CDR3: TGTGCCAGCAGCTTAACGGCAGCGGATACGCAGTATTTT. The rearrangement links TRBV7-9 to TRBJ2-3; D gene uncertain. The germline gives CDR1 SEHNR, CDR2 FQNEAQ (reference sequence). V lost 2 bases and J 6 bases, leaving 9 bases between the germline ends. The CDR3 is 13 residues long.

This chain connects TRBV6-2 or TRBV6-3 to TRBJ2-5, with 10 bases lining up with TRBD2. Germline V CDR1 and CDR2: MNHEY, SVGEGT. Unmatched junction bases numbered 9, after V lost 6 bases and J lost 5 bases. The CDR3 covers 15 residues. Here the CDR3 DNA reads TGTGCCAGCAGCCGCACTAGCGGGGTCTGGGAGACCCAGTACTTC. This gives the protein CASSRTSGVWETQYF.

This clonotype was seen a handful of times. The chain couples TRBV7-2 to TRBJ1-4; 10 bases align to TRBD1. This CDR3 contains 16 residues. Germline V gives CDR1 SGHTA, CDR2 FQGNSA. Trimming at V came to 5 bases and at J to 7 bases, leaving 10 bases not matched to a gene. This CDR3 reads CASSRQGAMGSEKLFF. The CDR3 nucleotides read TGTGCCAGCAGCAGACAGGGGGCGATGGGAAGTGAAAAACTGTTTTTT.

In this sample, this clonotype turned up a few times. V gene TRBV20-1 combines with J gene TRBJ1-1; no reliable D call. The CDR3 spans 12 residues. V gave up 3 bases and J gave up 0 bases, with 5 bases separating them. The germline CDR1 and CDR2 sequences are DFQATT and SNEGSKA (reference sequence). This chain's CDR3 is CSASAVNTEAFF. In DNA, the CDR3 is TGCAGTGCTAGCGCAGTGAACACTGAAGCTTTCTTT.

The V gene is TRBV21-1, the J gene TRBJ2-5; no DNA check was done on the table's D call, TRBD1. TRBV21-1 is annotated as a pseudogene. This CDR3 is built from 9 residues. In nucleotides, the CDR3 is TGTGCCAGCAGCGAACAGGGTTGCTTC. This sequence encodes CASSEQGCF.

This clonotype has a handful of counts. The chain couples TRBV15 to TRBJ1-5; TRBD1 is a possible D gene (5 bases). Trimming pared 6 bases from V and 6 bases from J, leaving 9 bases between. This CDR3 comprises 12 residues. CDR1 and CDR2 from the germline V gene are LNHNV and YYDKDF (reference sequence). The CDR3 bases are TGTGCCACCAGTCTGGGGGGTCAGCCCCAGCATTTT. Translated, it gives CATSLGGQPQHF.

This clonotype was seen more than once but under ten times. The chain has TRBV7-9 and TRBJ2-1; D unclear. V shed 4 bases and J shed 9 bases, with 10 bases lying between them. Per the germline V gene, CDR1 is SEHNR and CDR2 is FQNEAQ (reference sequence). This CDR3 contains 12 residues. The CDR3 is CASSSDAAEQFF. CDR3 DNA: TGTGCCAGCAGCTCGGACGCGGCTGAGCAGTTCTTC.